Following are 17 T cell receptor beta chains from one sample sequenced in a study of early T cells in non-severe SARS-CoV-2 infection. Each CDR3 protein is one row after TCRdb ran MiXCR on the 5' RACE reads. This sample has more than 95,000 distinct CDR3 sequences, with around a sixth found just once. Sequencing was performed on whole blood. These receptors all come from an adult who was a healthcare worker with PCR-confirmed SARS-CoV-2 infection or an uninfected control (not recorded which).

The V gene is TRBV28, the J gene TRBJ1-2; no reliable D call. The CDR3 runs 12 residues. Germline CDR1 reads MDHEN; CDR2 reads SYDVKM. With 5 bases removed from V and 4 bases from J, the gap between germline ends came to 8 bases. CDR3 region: CASSRSVYGYTF. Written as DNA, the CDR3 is TGTGCCAGCAGTCGAAGTGTCTATGGCTACACCTTC.

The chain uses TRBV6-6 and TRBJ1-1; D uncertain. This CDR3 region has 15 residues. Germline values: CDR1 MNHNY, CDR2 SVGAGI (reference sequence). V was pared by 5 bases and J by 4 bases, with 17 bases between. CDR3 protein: CASSTRVGDATEAFF. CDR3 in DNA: TGTGCCAGCAGTACCCGTGTGGGAGATGCCACTGAAGCTTTCTTT.

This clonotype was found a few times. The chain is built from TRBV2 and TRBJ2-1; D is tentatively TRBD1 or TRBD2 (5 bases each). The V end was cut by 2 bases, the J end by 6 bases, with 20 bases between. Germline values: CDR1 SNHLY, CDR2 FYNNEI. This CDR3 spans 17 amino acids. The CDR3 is CASSESPTTRDPNEQFF. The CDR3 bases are TGTGCCAGCAGTGAAAGTCCGACAACCCGGGACCCCAATGAGCAGTTCTTC. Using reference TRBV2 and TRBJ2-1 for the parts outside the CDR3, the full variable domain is EPEVTQTPSHQVTQMGQEVILRCVPISNHLYFYWYRQILGQKVEFLVSFYNNEISEKSEIFDDQFSVERPDGSNFTLKIRSTKLEDSAMYFCASSESPTTRDPNEQFFGPGTRLTVL.

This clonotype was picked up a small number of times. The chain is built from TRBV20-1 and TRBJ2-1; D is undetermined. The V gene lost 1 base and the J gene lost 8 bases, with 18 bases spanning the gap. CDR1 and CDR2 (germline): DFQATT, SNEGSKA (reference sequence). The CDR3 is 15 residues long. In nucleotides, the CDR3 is TGCAGTGCTAGAGGAACCGCCGGGCTCTGGGATGAGCAGTTCTTC. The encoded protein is CSARGTAGLWDEQFF.

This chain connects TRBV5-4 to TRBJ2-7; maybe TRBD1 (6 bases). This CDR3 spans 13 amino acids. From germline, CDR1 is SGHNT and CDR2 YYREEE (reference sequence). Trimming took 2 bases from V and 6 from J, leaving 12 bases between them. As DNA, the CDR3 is TGTGCCAGCAGCTTTTACGCAGGGGCCGAGCAGTACTTC. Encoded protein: CASSFYAGAEQYF.

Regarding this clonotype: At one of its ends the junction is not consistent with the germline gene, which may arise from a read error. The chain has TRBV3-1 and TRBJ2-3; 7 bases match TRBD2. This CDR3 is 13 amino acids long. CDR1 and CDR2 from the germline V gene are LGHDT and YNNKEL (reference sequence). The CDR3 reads CVSSQEGGDTQYF. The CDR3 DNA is TGTGTCAGCAGCCAAGAGGGAGGGGATACGCAGTATTTT.

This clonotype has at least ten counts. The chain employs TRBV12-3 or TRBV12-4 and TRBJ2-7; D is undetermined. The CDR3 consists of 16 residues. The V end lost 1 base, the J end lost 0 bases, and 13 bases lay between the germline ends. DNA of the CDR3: TGTGCCAGCAGTTTAGAAGAGACCCCGAGCTCCTACGAGCAGTACTTC. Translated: CASSLEETPSSYEQYF.

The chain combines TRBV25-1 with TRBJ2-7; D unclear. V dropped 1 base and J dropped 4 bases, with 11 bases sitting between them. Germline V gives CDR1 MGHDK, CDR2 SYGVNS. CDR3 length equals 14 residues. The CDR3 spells CASSEWTASYEQYF. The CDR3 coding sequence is TGTGCCAGCAGTGAATGGACGGCTTCTTACGAGCAGTACTTC.

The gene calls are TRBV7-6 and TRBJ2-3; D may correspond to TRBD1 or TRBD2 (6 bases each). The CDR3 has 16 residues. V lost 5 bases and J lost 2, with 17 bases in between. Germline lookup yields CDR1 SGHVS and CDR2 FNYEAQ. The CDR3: CASSDRGAENTDTQYF. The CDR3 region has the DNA TGTGCCAGCAGCGATAGGGGGGCGGAAAACACAGATACGCAGTATTTT.

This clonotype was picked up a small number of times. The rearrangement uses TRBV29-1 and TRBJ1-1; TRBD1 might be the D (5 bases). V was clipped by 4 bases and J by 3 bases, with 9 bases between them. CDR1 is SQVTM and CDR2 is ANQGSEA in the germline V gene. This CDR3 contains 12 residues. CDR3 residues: CSVARRDTEAFF. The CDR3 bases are TGCAGCGTTGCTCGCAGGGACACTGAAGCTTTCTTT.

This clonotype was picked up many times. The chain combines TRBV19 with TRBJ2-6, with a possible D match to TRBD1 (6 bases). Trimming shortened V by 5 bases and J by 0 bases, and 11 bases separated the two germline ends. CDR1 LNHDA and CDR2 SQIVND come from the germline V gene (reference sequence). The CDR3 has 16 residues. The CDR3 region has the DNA TGTGCCAGTAGTTCGACAGGCAGCTCTGGGGCCAACGTCCTGACTTTC. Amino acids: CASSSTGSSGANVLTF.

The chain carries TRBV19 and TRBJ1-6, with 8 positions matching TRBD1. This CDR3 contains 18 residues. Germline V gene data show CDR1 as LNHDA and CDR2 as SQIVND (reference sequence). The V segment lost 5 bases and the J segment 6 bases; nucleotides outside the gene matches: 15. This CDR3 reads CASSFKVGQASSNSPLHF. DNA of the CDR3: TGTGCCAGTAGTTTTAAGGTGGGACAGGCGTCGAGTAATTCACCCCTCCACTTT.

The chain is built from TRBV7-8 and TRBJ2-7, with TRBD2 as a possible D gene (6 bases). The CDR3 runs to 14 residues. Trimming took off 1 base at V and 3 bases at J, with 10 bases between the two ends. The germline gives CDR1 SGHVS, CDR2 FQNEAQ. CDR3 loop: CASSLGAGYYEQYF. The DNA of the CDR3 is TGTGCCAGCAGCTTAGGGGCGGGGTACTACGAGCAGTACTTC.

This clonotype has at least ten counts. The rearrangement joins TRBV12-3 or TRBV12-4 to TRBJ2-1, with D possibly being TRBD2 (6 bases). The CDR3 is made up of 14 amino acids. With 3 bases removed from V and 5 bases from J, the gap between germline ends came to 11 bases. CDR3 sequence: CASSFVLADNEQFF. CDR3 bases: TGTGCCAGCAGTTTTGTACTAGCAGACAATGAGCAGTTCTTC.

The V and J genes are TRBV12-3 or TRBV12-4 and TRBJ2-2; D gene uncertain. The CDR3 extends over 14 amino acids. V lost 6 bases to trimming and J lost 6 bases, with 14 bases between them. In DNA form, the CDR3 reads TGTGCCAGCAGAAGCAGTAGTTCCCCCGGGGAGCTGTTTTTT. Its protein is CASRSSSSPGELFF.

CDR3 region: CASSSTGQSSYNEQFF. DNA for the CDR3: TGTGCCAGCAGCTCCACCGGACAGAGCTCCTACAATGAGCAGTTCTTC. V and J are TRBV7-6 and TRBJ2-1, with D possibly TRBD1 on 6 matching bases. Germline V gives CDR1 SGHVS, CDR2 FNYEAQ. V was cut by 4 bases and J by 0 bases, with 13 bases left in between. The CDR3 contains 16 residues.

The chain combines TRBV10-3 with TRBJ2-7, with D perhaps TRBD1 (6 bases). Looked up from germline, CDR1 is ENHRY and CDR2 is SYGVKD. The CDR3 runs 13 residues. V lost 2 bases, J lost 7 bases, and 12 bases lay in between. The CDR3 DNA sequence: TGTGCCATCAGTGAGGTGGGGGCCGGGGAGCAGTACTTC. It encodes CAISEVGAGEQYF.